This section outlines one T cell receptor beta chain sequence together with its context. Its antigen is not known. J lost 3 bases, V lost 1 base, and 10 bases had no gene match. Looked up from germline, CDR1 is MGHDK and CDR2 is SYGVNS. The CDR3 sequence is 17 residues long. This sample was taken from a study of shared clonotypes between healthy human individuals. The study, taken as a whole, reports: Estimated richness values were generally larger in naive subsets than in memory subsets. Rarefaction indicated that sorted-subset sequencing remained incomplete although depth was large.

Nashville, Tennessee was home to all donors, each a Caucasian adult. An approximately 180 ng quantity of DNA, 30,000 to 35,000 T cell genomes, went into the sorted-subset replicate PCRs. Data came from immunoSEQ multiplex PCR; TCRdb stores just in-frame clones and leaves some out. Here the sample spans more than 550,000 clones, 55% to 75% being singletons. Sequencing used memory CD4+ T cells sorted from blood. Subset: CD45RA-negative fraction. The chain recombines TRBV25-1 with TRBJ2-3; 7 bases match TRBD1. The sequence was obtained from a woman aged 30 to 39 in good health. For the CDR3, the DNA is TGTGCCAGCAGTGAATCTCAGGGACAGACTAAAACAGATACGCAGTATTTT. Protein: CASSESQGQTKTDTQYF.